This T cell receptor (beta chain) appears in the sequencing data of a study of blood T cell repertoires in COVID-19. Study in general: The United States, Italy and Spain provided the acute and convalescent COVID-19 samples.

Here immunoSEQ multiplex PCR was the method, and the copy in TCRdb shows in-frame clones only, minus some. Among tens of thousands of clones listed, around 90% were seen once. The specimen was peripheral blood. This receptor was taken from a man aged 45-60 years with acute or convalescent COVID-19.

This chain's CDR3 is CASSFRDTQYF. In nucleotides, the CDR3 is TGTGCCAGCAGTTTTAGAGATACGCAGTATTTT. This chain links TRBV27 with TRBJ2-3; D not resolved. CDR3 length: 11 residues. Trimming left V 3 bases short and J 5 bases short, with 3 bases between. The germline V gene encodes CDR1 MNHEY and CDR2 SMNVEV (reference sequence).